The 10 T cell receptor beta chains listed next were all sequenced from one sample in a study of vaccination and CD4 T cells after COVID-19. For these TCRs, the target antigens are not known. Cultured CD4+ T cell DNA was sequenced using the Oncomine TCR Beta short-read assay. TCRdb independently ran MiXCR on the PCR reads; one entry per CDR3 protein. The data show 9,500 to 15,000 distinct CDR3 sequences, with 53% seen just once and about 29% held by the top ten. Treatment described: approximately nine-day PBMC culture with coronavirus spike peptide pools or control peptides (ViraFEST assay). Source material: CD4+ T cells from blood, cultured in vitro. The receptor set was obtained from a human donor who had recovered from COVID-19.

This clonotype was observed a few times. The chain is built from TRBV27 and TRBJ1-1, with D maybe TRBD1 (6 bases). The germline V gene has CDR1 MNHEY and CDR2 SMNVEV (reference sequence). This CDR3 contains 14 residues. Trimming stripped 8 bases from V and 1 base from J, with 14 bases between. The CDR3 DNA follows: TGTGCCAGCCGAGTTTACAGGGCGAACACTGAAGCTTTCTTT. Translated, it gives CASRVYRANTEAFF.

By sample share, this clonotype is medium-sized. The chain employs TRBV6-1 and TRBJ2-2; 10 nucleotides agree with TRBD1. In germline, CDR1 is MNHNS, CDR2 SASEGT. This CDR3 is 16 amino acids long. J lost 5 bases, V lost 7 bases, and 10 bases had no gene match. This chain's CDR3 is CASTDRWGQGTGELFF. The CDR3 DNA sequence: TGTGCCAGCACTGACCGTTGGGGACAGGGGACCGGGGAGCTGTTTTTT.

The chain combines TRBV27 with TRBJ2-4; 7 bases align to TRBD1. CDR1 is MNHEY and CDR2 is SMNVEV in the germline V gene (reference sequence). The ends lost 10 bases at V and 6 bases at J; junction bases unmatched: 9. The CDR3 spans 13 residues. In DNA form, the CDR3 reads TGTGCCACCTCCCAAAGGACAGGAAACATTCAGTACTTC. It is translated as CATSQRTGNIQYF.

The rearrangement uses TRBV7-3 and TRBJ1-1; 8 bases are shared with TRBD1. V lost 4 bases and J lost 4; bases outside the gene matches: 8. The CDR3 has 15 residues. The germline CDR1 and CDR2 sequences are SGHTA and FQGTGA. In DNA, the CDR3 is TGTGCCAGCAGCTCTTCCGGGACAGGCAGCACTGAAGCTTTCTTT. Protein: CASSSSGTGSTEAFF.

The rearrangement joins TRBV20-1 to TRBJ2-1; TRBD1 might be the D (6 bases). The V and J ends lost 6 bases and 4 bases respectively, with 16 bases between them. Germline assignment: CDR1 DFQATT and CDR2 SNEGSKA (reference sequence). This CDR3 is built from 14 residues. CDR3 residues: CSAYTGQRYNEQFF. CDR3 coding DNA: TGCAGTGCCTACACGGGACAAAGGTACAATGAGCAGTTCTTC.

The chain links TRBV21-1 to TRBJ2-2; the table's D call of TRBD1 was not tested on the DNA. TRBV21-1 is assigned pseudogene status. The CDR3 consists of 19 residues. CDR3 DNA: TGTGCCAGCAGCCTTCCGGGACAGGGGAGCCCCGCGAACACCAGGGAGCTGTTTTTT. This sequence encodes CASSLPGQGSPANTRELFF.

V is TRBV20-1 and J is TRBJ2-1; 16 bases are a match to TRBD2. V lost 6 bases to trimming and J lost 6 bases; unmatched junction nucleotides: 5. The V gene's germline CDR1 is DFQATT and CDR2 SNEGSKA (reference sequence). The CDR3 is made up of 15 amino acids. CDR3 sequence: CSAGTSGRGGNEQFF. In nucleotides, the CDR3 is TGCAGTGCCGGGACTAGCGGGAGGGGGGGCAATGAGCAGTTCTTC.

This chain uses TRBV12-3 or TRBV12-4 with TRBJ1-5; the D is unclear. V was clipped by 1 base and J by 0 bases, with 10 bases between them. The CDR3 has 16 amino acids. This chain's CDR3 is CASSLGADYSNQPQHF. The CDR3 region has the DNA TGTGCCAGCAGTTTAGGGGCCGACTATAGCAATCAGCCCCAGCATTTT.

This clonotype appeared a single time. V is TRBV20-1 and J is TRBJ1-3; D is uncertain. V lost 0 bases to trimming and J lost 0 bases, with 9 bases between them. The CDR3 has 15 residues. The germline V gene has CDR1 DFQATT and CDR2 SNEGSKA (reference sequence). The CDR3 DNA reads TGCAGTGCTAGAGATTTAAAAAGCTCTGGAAACACCATATATTTT. It encodes CSARDLKSSGNTIYF.

Written as DNA, the CDR3 is TGTGCCAGCAGGCGATGGGACAGCCAACCCCTCCACTTT. It specifies CASRRWDSQPLHF. This chain joins TRBV27 and TRBJ1-6, with 7 positions matching TRBD1. The CDR3 has 13 residues. V was pared by 6 bases and J by 12 bases, with 8 bases of the junction left unmatched. The germline gives CDR1 MNHEY, CDR2 SMNVEV (reference sequence).